This TCR beta chain stems from a study of T cell repertoires in cytomegalovirus infection. Study-level background: Public TCR beta signature analysis indicated the presence of both CMV infection and matching HLA type. Findings of the study overall: There were HLA-C-restricted CMV-specific TCR beta clonotypes dominating the ex vivo response.

MiXCR, run by TCRdb on the reads, gives a single entry per CDR3 protein. Here the sample spans 400,000 to 600,000 distinct CDR3 sequences, 40% to 50% being singletons. This clonotype was seen more than once but under ten times. What it binds is unknown. This CDR3 is built from 14 residues. The V end was cut by 7 bases, the J end by 4 bases, with 13 bases between. The germline V gene has CDR1 MNHNS and CDR2 SASEGT. Sequenced material: cultured PBMCs, taken from culture after CMV antigen stimulation. This sequence originates from a human donor in good health (CMV status not recorded). Some clones in this sample may be carry-over from other donors' samples. V is TRBV6-1 and J is TRBJ2-2; D ambiguous. The CDR3 DNA reads TGTGCCAGCACCAGGACCCCGGGCACCGGGGAGCTGTTTTTT. Protein: CASTRTPGTGELFF.